This is a list of T cell receptor beta chains from one sample in a study of T cell responses to AZD1222 COVID-19 vaccine. The repertoire was sequenced with immunoSEQ multiplex PCR; TCRdb's copy has only in-frame clones and lacks some. The table records 120,000 or so clones, around nine tenths of them present only once. The sample in question was peripheral blood, obtained on day 0 of AZD1222 vaccination. Source of these receptors: an adult in good health. Both conserved end residues are part of each CDR3. Each record gives: J gene, D gene, V gene, clone size, CDR3 protein, CDR3 DNA. The D gene is left open where the match is weak. Some rows mark clone size as missing; the rest say once, few, many or name a class of expanded clone.

TRBJ2-7 | - | TRBV4-3 | - | CASSQARQYYEQYF | TGCGCCAGCAGCCAAGCGCGACAGTACTACGAGCAGTACTTC
TRBJ2-6 | TRBD2 | TRBV2 | - | CATGGSSGANVLTF | TGTGCCACGGGGGGGAGCTCTGGGGCCAACGTCCTGACTTTC
TRBJ1-5 | - | TRBV10-3 | - | CAISAIQNNQPQHF | TGTGCCATCAGTGCGATACAGAACAATCAGCCCCAGCATTTT
TRBJ2-7 | - | TRBV6-5 | - | CASSYSSSSLYYEQYF | TGTGCCAGCAGTTACTCGAGCAGTTCATTGTACTACGAGCAGTACTTC
TRBJ1-6 | TRBD1 | TRBV27 | - | CASRIDRVGSPLHF | TGTGCCAGCAGGATAGACAGGGTGGGATCACCCCTCCACTTT
TRBJ2-1 | - | TRBV3-1/TRBV3-2 | - | CASSDTISYNEQFF | TGTGCCAGCAGCGACACGATCTCCTACAATGAGCAGTTCTTC
TRBJ2-7 | - | TRBV9 | once | CASSVGGVGSYEQYF | TGTGCCAGCAGCGTAGGAGGGGTTGGGTCCTACGAGCAGTACTTC
TRBJ2-4 | - | TRBV6-1 | - | CASSDGSVAKNIQYF | TGTGCCAGCAGTGACGGTTCGGTAGCCAAAAACATTCAGTACTTC
TRBJ1-6 | - | TRBV5-8 | - | CASSLGTVGGPLHF | TGTGCCAGCAGCTTGGGGACCGTTGGGGGACCCCTCCACTTT
TRBJ1-2 | TRBD1 | TRBV29-1 | - | CSVPTGLENYGYTF | TGCAGCGTCCCGACAGGGCTTGAGAACTATGGCTACACCTTC
TRBJ1-1 | - | TRBV7-8 | few | CASSLGVTEDTEAFF | TGTGCCAGCAGCTTAGGGGTAACCGAGGACACTGAAGCTTTCTTT
TRBJ1-2 | TRBD1 | TRBV7-9 | - | CASSLTGEDGYTF | TGTGCCAGCAGCTTGACAGGGGAGGATGGCTACACCTTC
TRBJ1-5 | - | TRBV6-2/TRBV6-3 | - | CASSHAHQPQHF | TGTGCCAGCAGTCACGCCCATCAGCCCCAGCATTTT
TRBJ1-2 | TRBD1 | TRBV19 | - | CASSDRGYGYTF | TGTGCCAGTAGTGACAGGGGTTATGGCTACACCTTC
TRBJ2-7 | - | TRBV4-3 | few | CASSQERDPTYEQYF | TGCGCCAGCAGCCAAGAACGAGACCCCACCTACGAGCAGTACTTC
TRBJ1-1 | - | TRBV3-1/TRBV3-2 | - | CASERGGNTEAFF | TGTGCCAGCGAACGAGGGGGGAACACTGAAGCTTTCTTT